These 27 T cell receptor beta chains were sequenced from one sample in a study of cytomegalovirus exposure and HLA in healthy donors (dated 2017 in TCRdb). The library was made by the immunoSEQ multiplex PCR assay. For the multiplex PCR, a mixture combining 60 forward primers for TCR Vbeta segments and 13 reverse primers for TCR Jbeta segments was used. TCRdb took this table from immuneACCESS and kept in-frame rearrangements with V and J called. Such tables lack part of the clones; where checked against another copy, unresolved V genes explain under half of the gap, and the rest is unexplained. The sample table lists over 150,000 clones, 65% to 90% of them with a count of one. The ten largest clones take up 1.2% of the sample. Sample: PBMCs. These receptors were taken from a girl aged 2 to 10 in good health and CMV-seropositive.

The chain has TRBV20-1 and TRBJ2-3; D ambiguous. V was cut by 6 bases and J by 3 bases, with 4 bases left in between. This CDR3 spans 10 amino acids. From germline, CDR1 is DFQATT and CDR2 SNEGSKA (reference sequence). As DNA, the CDR3 is TGCAGTGCCTTAACAGATACGCAGTATTTT. Protein product: CSALTDTQYF.

The rearrangement uses TRBV7-8 and TRBJ2-2; 8 bases line up with TRBD1. The CDR3 has 14 amino acids. Trimming cost V 6 bases and J 7 bases; bases outside gene matches: 7. CDR1 and CDR2 (germline): SGHVS, FQNEAQ. CDR3 nucleotide sequence: TGTGCCAGCAGAGCGACAGGGGCAATCGGGGAGCTGTTTTTT. Encoded protein: CASRATGAIGELFF.

V usage is TRBV4-2 and J usage is TRBJ2-3, with D perhaps matching TRBD2 (5 bases). Trimming removed 0 bases at V and 5 bases at J, with 12 bases between. CDR1 and CDR2 from the germline V gene are LGHNA and YNFKEQ. The CDR3 spans 15 residues. The CDR3 reads CASSQDVLERDTQYF. Written as DNA, the CDR3 is TGTGCCAGCAGCCAAGATGTACTAGAACGAGATACGCAGTATTTT.

V usage is TRBV30 and J usage is TRBJ1-2; 7 bases line up with TRBD1. The germline gives CDR1 GTSNPN, CDR2 SVGIG (reference sequence). The trim removed 5 bases at V and 3 bases at J, leaving 6 bases unmatched. This CDR3 region has 13 residues. This CDR3 is CAWEQGIHYGYTF. The CDR3 nucleotides read TGTGCCTGGGAACAGGGGATCCACTATGGCTACACCTTC. Looking up the rest from reference TRBV30 and TRBJ1-2 gives the full variable domain: SQTIHQWPATLVQPVGSPLSLECTVEGTSNPNLYWYRQAAGRGLQLLFYSVGIGQISSEVPQNLSASRPQDRQFILSSKKLLLSDSGFYLCAWEQGIHYGYTFGSGTRLTVV.

The V call is TRBV12-5, the J call TRBJ2-7, with TRBD1 matching over 8 bases. The CDR3 length is 13 residues. Germline V gene sequence: CDR1 LGHNT, CDR2 FRNRAP. With 6 bases clipped from V and 6 bases from J, the junction kept 7 bases outside the gene matches. Written as DNA, the CDR3 is TGTGCTAGTGGACCCGGACAGGGCACCGAGCAGTACTTC. It encodes CASGPGQGTEQYF.

This chain joins TRBV18 and TRBJ1-3, with D possibly matching TRBD1 (6 bases). The V end lost 3 bases, the J end lost 4 bases, and 13 bases lay between the germline ends. This CDR3 spans 15 amino acids. CDR1 and CDR2 from the germline V gene are KGHSH and LQKENI. CDR3 in DNA: TGTGCCAGCTCACCGTTACAGGGTGACGGAAACACCATATATTTT. Encoded protein: CASSPLQGDGNTIYF.

The J gene is TRBJ1-2, the V gene TRBV7-9, with unresolved D. V was trimmed by 3 bases and J by 5 bases, leaving 16 bases between them. This CDR3 has 15 residues. Looked up from germline, CDR1 is SEHNR and CDR2 is FQNEAQ (reference sequence). The CDR3 DNA sequence: TGTGCCAGCAGCTTTTCTCATGGTCAGACTTATGGCTACACCTTC. It is translated as CASSFSHGQTYGYTF.

V gene TRBV11-3 combines with J gene TRBJ1-1; 8 bases are a match to TRBD1. The CDR3 has 14 amino acids. V was pared by 6 bases and J by 1 base, with 4 bases of the junction left unmatched. Germline-derived CDR1 and CDR2 are SGHNT and YENEEA. The CDR3 DNA is TGTGCCAGCAGACGACAGGGGACGAACACTGAAGCTTTCTTT. Its translation is CASRRQGTNTEAFF.

This rearrangement joins TRBV5-6 to TRBJ2-7; D might be TRBD1 (7 bases). Between the trimmed V and J ends, which lost 0 bases and 3 bases, there was a span of 13 bases. Germline V CDR1 and CDR2: SGHDT, YYEEEE. The CDR3 length is 15 residues. CDR3 region: CASSLGPGGSYEQYF. The CDR3 DNA is TGTGCCAGCAGCTTGGGTCCAGGGGGGAGCTACGAGCAGTACTTC. Using reference TRBV5-6 and TRBJ2-7 for the parts outside the CDR3, the full variable domain is DAGVTQSPTHLIKTRGQQVTLRCSPKSGHDTVSWYQQALGQGPQFIFQYYEEEERQRGNFPDRFSGHQFPNYSSELNVNALLLGDSALYLCASSLGPGGSYEQYFGPGTRLTVT.

This clone turned up a few times. The chain carries TRBV6-5 and TRBJ2-7, with D tentatively TRBD1 (6 bases). Germline lookup yields CDR1 MNHEY and CDR2 SVGAGI. The CDR3 spans 14 residues. V gave up 0 bases and J gave up 3 bases, with 9 bases separating them. The CDR3 loop reads CASSYSGDIYEQYF. The CDR3 coding sequence is TGTGCCAGCAGTTACTCGGGGGACATCTACGAGCAGTACTTC.

The rearrangement links TRBV5-4 to TRBJ2-5; no firm D call. Germline-derived CDR1 and CDR2 are SGHNT and YYREEE (reference sequence). CDR3 length: 15 amino acids. Trimming took 4 bases from V and 2 from J, leaving 15 bases between them. Written as DNA, the CDR3 is TGTGCCAGCAGCATGACACCAGAGCCACAAGAGACCCAGTACTTC. Translation: CASSMTPEPQETQYF.

Remarks on this clone: No conserved phenylalanine or tryptophan ends this CDR3, so it is likely a read error. The gene calls are TRBV6-5 and TRBJ1-1; D is perhaps TRBD1 (5 bases). The V end was cut by 8 bases, the J end by 4 bases, with 14 bases between. The germline gives CDR1 MNHEY, CDR2 SVGAGI. This CDR3 spans 13 amino acids. Here the CDR3 DNA reads TGTGCCAGCCGAGTGACGGGGGGCACTGAAGCTTTCGTT. Its translation is CASRVTGGTEAFV.

The chain is built from TRBV28 and TRBJ2-1; possible D gene TRBD2, 5 bases. Germline values: CDR1 MDHEN, CDR2 SYDVKM. V lost 6 bases to trimming and J lost 10 bases, with 16 bases between them. The CDR3 covers 13 residues. The CDR3 sequence is CASSRSTSGEQFF. CDR3 sequence (DNA): TGTGCCAGCAGCCGATCTACTTCGGGAGAGCAGTTCTTC.

The CDR3, as DNA: TGTGCCAGCACTCGGGACAGGACATCGACATATAGCAATCAGCCCCAGCATTTT. Protein: CASTRDRTSTYSNQPQHF. The rearrangement links TRBV2 to TRBJ1-5, with 8 bases identical to TRBD1. CDR1 and CDR2 from the germline V gene are SNHLY and FYNNEI. This CDR3 is 18 amino acids long. V lost 7 bases to trimming and J lost 0 bases; unmatched junction nucleotides: 14.

The V gene is TRBV2, the J gene TRBJ2-7; no clear D gene. Germline lookup yields CDR1 SNHLY and CDR2 FYNNEI. Trimming pared 6 bases from V and 5 bases from J, leaving 17 bases between. This CDR3 is 14 amino acids long. The CDR3 DNA sequence: TGTGCCAGCAGCGCCAGCGTTGTGAACCACGAGCAGTACTTC. Translating gives CASSASVVNHEQYF.

The CDR3 DNA sequence: TGCGCCAGCAGCGACCCGGACAGGCCCTACGAGCAGTACTTC. Protein product: CASSDPDRPYEQYF. The J gene is TRBJ2-7, the V gene TRBV5-1; 7 nucleotides match TRBD1. Per the germline V gene, CDR1 is SGHRS and CDR2 is YFSETQ. The CDR3 covers 14 residues. Unmatched junction bases numbered 6, after V lost 4 bases and J lost 2 bases.

This sequence joins TRBV19 and TRBJ2-1; D may be TRBD2 (5 bases). Trimming shortened V by 6 bases and J by 0 bases, and 15 bases separated the two germline ends. The CDR3 runs 16 residues. In germline, CDR1 is LNHDA, CDR2 SQIVND (reference sequence). The CDR3: CASRLPGSLSYNEQFF. CDR3 sequence (DNA): TGTGCCAGTAGACTCCCGGGGAGTCTCTCCTACAATGAGCAGTTCTTC.

Concerning this clone: An end of the junction differs from the germline gene, which may be a read error. The chain recombines TRBV7-9 with TRBJ1-5; D gene ambiguous. This CDR3 is built from 17 residues. Germline V gene data show CDR1 as SEHNR and CDR2 as FQNEAQ (reference sequence). CDR3 residues: CSSSLLTKYTSNQPQHF. The CDR3 coding sequence is TGTTCCAGCAGCTTACTCACTAAATACACGAGCAATCAGCCCCAGCATTTT. Variable domain in full (rest from reference TRBV7-9 and TRBJ1-5): DTGVSQNPRHKITKRGQNVTFRCDPISEHNRLYWYRQTLGQGPEFLTYFQNEAQLEKSRLLSDRFSAERPKGSFSTLEIQRTEQGDSAMYLCSSSLLTKYTSNQPQHFGDGTRLSIL.

The V and J genes are TRBV27 and TRBJ2-6, with 7 bases lining up with TRBD1. The CDR3 is made up of 18 amino acids. The V and J ends lost 5 bases and 0 bases, in that order; junction bases with no gene match: 10. CDR1 is MNHEY, CDR2 SMNVEV, per germline (reference sequence). The CDR3 protein is CASSGRTGESSGANVLTF. In DNA, the CDR3 is TGTGCCAGCAGTGGAAGGACAGGTGAAAGCTCTGGGGCCAACGTCCTGACTTTC.

The rearrangement links TRBV6-5 to TRBJ1-1; the D gene is possibly TRBD1 (6 bases). Trimming stripped 5 bases from V and 1 base from J, with 11 bases between. The CDR3 is 14 amino acids. Germline CDR1 MNHEY, CDR2 SVGAGI. The CDR3 nucleotides are TGTGCCAGCAGTGATGTAGGGGGGAACACTGAAGCTTTCTTT. Translation gives CASSDVGGNTEAFF.

The chain recombines TRBV5-6 with TRBJ1-3; weak D call: TRBD1 (5 bases). V lost 4 bases and J lost 4, with 12 bases in between. This CDR3 has 14 amino acids. CDR1 is SGHDT and CDR2 is YYEEEE in the germline V gene. For the CDR3, the DNA is TGTGCCAGCAGCCTACAGGTCCCCGGAAACACCATATATTTT. As protein: CASSLQVPGNTIYF.

The rearrangement joins TRBV10-3 to TRBJ2-7; D is perhaps TRBD2 (6 bases). Germline V gene sequence: CDR1 ENHRY, CDR2 SYGVKD. There are 14 residues in the CDR3. Trimming pared 4 bases from V and 3 bases from J, leaving 13 bases between. This chain's CDR3 is CAISGGEDGYEQYF. The DNA for the CDR3 is TGTGCCATCAGTGGAGGGGAGGATGGCTACGAGCAGTACTTC.

The V call is TRBV12-5, the J call TRBJ2-2; the D is unclear. CDR1 is LGHNT and CDR2 is FRNRAP in the germline V gene. Trimming cost V 1 base and J 0 bases, with 6 bases left between them. The CDR3 runs 15 residues. The CDR3 here is CASGLAPANTGELFF. DNA of the CDR3: TGTGCTAGTGGTTTGGCTCCAGCGAACACCGGGGAGCTGTTTTTT.

CDR3 DNA sequence: TGTGCCAGCAGCTTATTCCGACGGGGAGGCGAAGAGACCCAGTACTTC. This translates into CASSLFRRGGEETQYF. V gene TRBV11-2 combines with J gene TRBJ2-5, with D tentatively TRBD2 (6 bases). Germline V gives CDR1 SGHAT, CDR2 FQNNGV. The V and J ends lost 2 bases and 3 bases respectively, with 16 bases between them. The CDR3 spans 16 residues.

V and J are TRBV7-8 and TRBJ2-3; 12 bases line up with TRBD2. V trimming: 5 bases; J trimming: 2 bases; junction bases outside the gene matches: 11. Germline V CDR1 and CDR2: SGHVS, FQNEAQ. CDR3 size: 18 residues. CDR3 in amino acids: CASSRYLRLAGATDTQYF. DNA for the CDR3: TGTGCCAGCAGCCGCTACTTGAGACTAGCGGGGGCCACAGATACGCAGTATTTT.

The chain links TRBV6-1 to TRBJ2-1; D not resolved. The germline V gene encodes CDR1 MNHNS and CDR2 SASEGT. V shed 7 bases and J shed 9 bases, with 16 bases lying between them. The CDR3 consists of 13 residues. CDR3 bases: TGTGCCAGCAACGGCCCAGGCGCTCGTGAGCAGTTCTTC. Encoded protein: CASNGPGAREQFF.

The CDR3 region is CASSPAGTSQETQYF. The CDR3 nucleotides are TGTGCCAGCAGCCCGGCCGGGACTAGCCAAGAGACCCAGTACTTC. The chain couples TRBV7-8 to TRBJ2-5; 8 bases map to TRBD2. CDR1 and CDR2 from the germline V gene are SGHVS and FQNEAQ. J was trimmed by 1 base and V by 5 bases; bases with no gene match: 6. There are 15 residues in the CDR3.